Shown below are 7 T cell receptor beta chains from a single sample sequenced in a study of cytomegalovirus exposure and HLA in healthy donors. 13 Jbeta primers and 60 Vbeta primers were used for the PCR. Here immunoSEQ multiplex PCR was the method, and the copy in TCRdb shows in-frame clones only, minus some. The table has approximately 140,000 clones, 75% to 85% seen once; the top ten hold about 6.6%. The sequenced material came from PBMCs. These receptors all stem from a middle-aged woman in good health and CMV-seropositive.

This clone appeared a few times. The CDR3 nucleotides read TGTGCCAGCTCCAGAAATTCGGGACAGGGGGTCTCGAGGGGCGAGCAGTACTTC. Its translation: CASSRNSGQGVSRGEQYF. This rearrangement joins TRBV18 to TRBJ2-7; 11 bases line up with TRBD1. Germline CDR1 KGHSH, CDR2 LQKENI. The CDR3 length is 18 residues. The V gene end was trimmed by 6 bases and the J gene end by 6 bases; junction bases not matched to a gene: 19. Complete variable domain (other parts from reference TRBV18 and TRBJ2-7): NAGVMQNPRHLVRRRGQEARLRCSPMKGHSHVYWYRQLPEEGLKFMVYLQKENIIDESGMPKERFSAEFPKEGPSILRIQQVVRGDSAAYFCASSRNSGQGVSRGEQYFGPGTRLTVT.

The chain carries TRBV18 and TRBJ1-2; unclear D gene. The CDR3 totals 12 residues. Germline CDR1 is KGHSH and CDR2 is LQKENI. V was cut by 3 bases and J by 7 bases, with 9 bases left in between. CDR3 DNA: TGTGCCAGCTCACCCGAGTCGGGTGGCTACACCTTC. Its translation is CASSPESGGYTF.

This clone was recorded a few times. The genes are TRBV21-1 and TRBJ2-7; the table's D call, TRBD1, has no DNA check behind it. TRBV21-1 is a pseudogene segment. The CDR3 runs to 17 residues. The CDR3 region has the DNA TGTGCCAGCAGCAAAGCCCTCGAGGGACAGAGATCCCACGAGCAGTACTTC. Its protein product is CASSKALEGQRSHEQYF.

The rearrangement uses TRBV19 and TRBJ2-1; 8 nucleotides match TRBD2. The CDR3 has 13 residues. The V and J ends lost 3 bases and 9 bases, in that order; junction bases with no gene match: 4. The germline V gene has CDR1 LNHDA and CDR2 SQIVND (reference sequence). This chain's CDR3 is CASSISGSSEQFF. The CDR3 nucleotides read TGTGCCAGTAGTATCAGCGGGAGTAGTGAGCAGTTCTTC.

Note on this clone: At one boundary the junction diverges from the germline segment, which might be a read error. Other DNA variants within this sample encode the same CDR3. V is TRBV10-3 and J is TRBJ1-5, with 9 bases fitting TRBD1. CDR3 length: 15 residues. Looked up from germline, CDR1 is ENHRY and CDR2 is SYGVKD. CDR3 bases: TGTGCCATCAGCGGGACAGGGAGCGGCAATCAGCCTCAGCATTTT. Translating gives CAISGTGSGNQPQHF.

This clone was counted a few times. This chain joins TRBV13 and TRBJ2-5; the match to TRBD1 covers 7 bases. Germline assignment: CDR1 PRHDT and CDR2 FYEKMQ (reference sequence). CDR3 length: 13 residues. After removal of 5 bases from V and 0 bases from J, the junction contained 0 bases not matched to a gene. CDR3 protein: CASSGTDQETQYF. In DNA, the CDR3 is TGTGCCAGCAGCGGGACAGACCAAGAGACCCAGTACTTC.

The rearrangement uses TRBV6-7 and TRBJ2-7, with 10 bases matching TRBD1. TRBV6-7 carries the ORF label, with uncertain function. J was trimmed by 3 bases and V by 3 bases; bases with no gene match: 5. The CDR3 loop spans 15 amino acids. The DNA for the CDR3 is TGTGCCAGCAGTTATTCGGACAGGGGGAACTACGAGCAGTACTTC. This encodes CASSYSDRGNYEQYF.